This entry lists 16 T cell receptor beta chains sequenced from one sample in a study of T cell responses to AZD1222 COVID-19 vaccine. The protocol was immunoSEQ multiplex PCR, while the TCRdb copy is restricted to in-frame clones and leaves out a portion. The repertoire includes about 140,000 clones, 90% of them detected once, and approximately 6.3% sits in the top ten. The source was peripheral blood, collected 28 days after the second AZD1222 dose. Every receptor here comes from an adult who received the AZD1222 COVID-19 vaccine.

The V and J genes are TRBV3-1 (or the pseudogene TRBV3-2) and TRBJ2-7; 7 bases agree with TRBD1. V lost 7 bases and J lost 4; bases outside the gene matches: 10. Per germline, CDR1 LGHDT and CDR2 YNNKEL (reference sequence). The CDR3 runs 14 residues. This CDR3 reads CASTGRQGGYEQYF. DNA of the CDR3: TGTGCCAGCACCGGACGACAGGGCGGTTACGAGCAGTACTTC.

The chain links TRBV6-2 or TRBV6-3 to TRBJ1-6; D remains ambiguous. Per the germline V gene, CDR1 is MNHEY and CDR2 is SVGEGT. The CDR3 totals 15 residues. The V gene lost 2 bases and the J gene lost 10 bases, with 15 bases spanning the gap. The DNA for the CDR3 is TGTGCCAGCAGTTACGCCCAAGGATATCGGTCACCCCTCCACTTT. It is translated as CASSYAQGYRSPLHF.

The chain has TRBV3-1 (or the pseudogene TRBV3-2) and TRBJ1-2; tentative D call: TRBD1 (6 bases). The CDR3 has 13 amino acids. Germline V gene data show CDR1 as LGHDT and CDR2 as YNNKEL (reference sequence). Trimming took off 4 bases at V and 6 bases at J, with 12 bases between the two ends. The CDR3 protein is CASSREGVDGYTF. CDR3 DNA sequence: TGTGCCAGCAGCCGCGAGGGGGTCGATGGCTACACCTTC.

The CDR3 region is CAWSFRAGNTIYF. CDR3 sequence (DNA): TGTGCCTGGAGTTTCAGGGCTGGAAACACCATATATTTT. The rearrangement links TRBV30 to TRBJ1-3; maybe TRBD1 (5 bases). Germline V gene lookup returns CDR1 GTSNPN and CDR2 SVGIG (reference sequence). The CDR3 covers 13 residues. V was shortened by 2 bases and J by 2 bases, with 7 bases between the two germline ends.

CDR3 residues: CASSPRGALGYTF. CDR3 DNA: TGTGCCAGCAGTCCCCGGGGCGCCCTTGGCTACACCTTC. The chain couples TRBV27 to TRBJ1-2; a possible D gene is TRBD1 (5 bases). CDR3 size: 13 residues. Germline V CDR1 and CDR2: MNHEY, SMNVEV (reference sequence). V lost 5 bases and J lost 7, with 14 bases in between.

CDR3 nucleotides: TGTGCCAGCAGCCAATCCGTCACGTCTAGCCGCCTCTACGAGCAGTACTTC. Residues: CASSQSVTSSRLYEQYF. This chain uses TRBV16 with TRBJ2-7, with TRBD2 as a possible D gene (5 bases). The CDR3 consists of 17 residues. Trimming removed 0 bases at V and 3 bases at J, with 18 bases between. In germline, CDR1 is KGHSY, CDR2 FQNENV.

The V gene is TRBV29-1, the J gene TRBJ1-4; D is undetermined. In germline, CDR1 is SQVTM, CDR2 ANQGSEA. The CDR3 contains 14 residues. The germline V and J ends were trimmed by 2 bases and 4 bases, with 11 bases remaining between them. CDR3 loop: CSVESIQFNEKLFF. CDR3 bases: TGCAGCGTTGAATCAATACAGTTTAATGAAAAACTGTTTTTT.

This chain joins TRBV2 and TRBJ2-3; D is ambiguous. CDR1 is SNHLY, CDR2 FYNNEI, per germline. Trimming took off 6 bases at V and 3 bases at J, with 13 bases between the two ends. CDR3 length equals 14 residues. CDR3 region: CASRAHVGTDTQYF. The CDR3, as DNA: TGTGCCAGCAGGGCCCATGTGGGGACAGATACGCAGTATTTT.

This rearrangement joins TRBV4-3 to TRBJ2-2; TRBD2 aligns across 7 bases. CDR3 length equals 17 residues. V shed 1 base and J 0 bases; nucleotides not matched to a gene: 5. The germline V gene encodes CDR1 LGHNA and CDR2 YSLEER. This CDR3 is CASSQASSGSNTGELFF. CDR3 coding DNA: TGCGCCAGCAGCCAAGCCTCTAGCGGATCGAACACCGGGGAGCTGTTTTTT.

The chain combines TRBV7-2 with TRBJ1-1; D call uncertain. The CDR3 totals 13 residues. Looked up from germline, CDR1 is SGHTA and CDR2 is FQGNSA. The germline V and J ends were trimmed by 1 base and 1 base, with 4 bases remaining between them. The chain's CDR3 is CASSLVENTEAFF. The CDR3 coding sequence is TGTGCCAGCAGCTTAGTAGAGAACACTGAAGCTTTCTTT.

Comment on this clone: At the DNA level, this CDR3 is encoded by other sequences in the same sample as well. The chain recombines TRBV18 with TRBJ1-2; D gene unclear. Trimming removed 2 bases from V and 2 bases from J, with 9 bases in between. The CDR3 length is 14 residues. Per germline, CDR1 KGHSH and CDR2 LQKENI. CDR3 residues: CASSPSAGNYGYTF. The CDR3 nucleotides read TGTGCCAGCTCACCATCGGCGGGGAACTATGGCTACACCTTC.

The chain has TRBV6-1 and TRBJ2-3; 7 positions match TRBD1. V lost 3 bases and J lost 4; bases outside the gene matches: 10. Looked up from germline, CDR1 is MNHNS and CDR2 is SASEGT. The CDR3 totals 16 residues. Here the CDR3 DNA reads TGTGCCAGCAGTGACCTCCTAAGGGGGCTGGCAGATACGCAGTATTTT. It codes for CASSDLLRGLADTQYF.

The chain has TRBV7-9 and TRBJ1-1; a possible D gene is TRBD1 (6 bases). CDR1 is SEHNR and CDR2 is FQNEAQ in the germline V gene (reference sequence). CDR3 length: 15 amino acids. The V end was cut by 5 bases, the J end by 0 bases, with 13 bases between. Here the CDR3 reads CASSDRTAMNTEAFF. The CDR3 nucleotides read TGTGCCAGCAGCGATCGGACAGCTATGAACACTGAAGCTTTCTTT.

J is TRBJ2-4 and V is TRBV7-2; maybe TRBD2 (7 bases). Germline CDR1 and CDR2: SGHTA and FQGNSA. The germline V and J ends were trimmed by 1 base and 7 bases, with 11 bases remaining between them. This CDR3 is 14 amino acids long. The chain's CDR3 is CASSLVGGANIQYF. The CDR3 coding sequence is TGTGCCAGCAGCTTAGTGGGGGGGGCCAACATTCAGTACTTC.

The rearrangement joins TRBV28 to TRBJ1-2; no clear D gene. V shed 3 bases and J shed 1 base, with 6 bases lying between them. The V gene's germline CDR1 is MDHEN and CDR2 SYDVKM. The CDR3 contains 13 residues. In DNA, the CDR3 is TGTGCCAGCAGTTTGCCCGTTAACTATGGCTACACCTTC. Its translation: CASSLPVNYGYTF.

V gene TRBV6-2 or TRBV6-3 combines with J gene TRBJ2-1; 8 bases match TRBD2. The V segment lost 4 bases and the J segment 8 bases; nucleotides outside the gene matches: 13. Per the germline V gene, CDR1 is MNHEY and CDR2 is SVGEGT. The CDR3 consists of 16 residues. The CDR3 protein is CASSSRGGQRRDEQFF. CDR3 nucleotide sequence: TGTGCCAGCAGTTCACGGGGGGGTCAACGACGGGATGAGCAGTTCTTC.